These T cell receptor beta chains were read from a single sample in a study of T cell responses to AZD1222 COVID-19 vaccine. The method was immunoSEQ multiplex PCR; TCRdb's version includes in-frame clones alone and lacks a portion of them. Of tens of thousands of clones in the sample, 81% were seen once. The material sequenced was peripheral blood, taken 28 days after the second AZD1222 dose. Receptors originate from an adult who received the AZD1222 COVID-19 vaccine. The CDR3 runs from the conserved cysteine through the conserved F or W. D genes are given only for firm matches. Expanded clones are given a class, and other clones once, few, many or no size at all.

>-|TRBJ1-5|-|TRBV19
TGTGCCAGTAGTATAAAGAGGGTGGGCAATCAGCCCCAGCATTTT
CASSIKRVGNQPQHF
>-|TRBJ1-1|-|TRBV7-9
TGTGCCAGCCTCAGGGAGATCGACACTGAAGCTTTCTTT
CASLREIDTEAFF
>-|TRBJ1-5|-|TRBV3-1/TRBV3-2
TGTGCCAGCAGCCAAGTGAAAGGGCAGCCCCAGCATTTT
CASSQVKGQPQHF
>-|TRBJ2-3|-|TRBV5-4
TGTGCCAGCAGCTCGGCGGGGAGGAAGGGAGATACGCAGTATTTT
CASSSAGRKGDTQYF
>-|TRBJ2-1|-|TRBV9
TGTGCCAGCAGCGCACCGGGACCTGAGCAGTTCTTC
CASSAPGPEQFF
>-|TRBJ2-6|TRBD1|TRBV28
TGTGCCAGCCTCAGGGGGCCTGGGGCCAACGTCCTGACTTTC
CASLRGPGANVLTF
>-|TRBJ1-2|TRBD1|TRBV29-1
TGCAGCGTTGACAGGGGGCTGGATGGCTACACCTTC
CSVDRGLDGYTF
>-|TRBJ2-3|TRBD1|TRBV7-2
TGTGCCAGCAGCTTAACAAGACGGACAGGGGGACCATCTACGCAGTATTTT
CASSLTRRTGGPSTQYF
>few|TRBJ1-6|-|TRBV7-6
TGTGCCAGCAGCTTACTTAGGGGAGGAGATTCACCCCTCCACTTT
CASSLLRGGDSPLHF
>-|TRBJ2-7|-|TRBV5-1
TGCGCCAGCAGTCCTAGGGGGTCGGGGAGCTCCTACGAGCAGTACTTC
CASSPRGSGSSYEQYF
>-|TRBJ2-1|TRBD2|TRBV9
TGTGCCAGCAGCCCAATAGCGGGAGGCTTCAATGAGCAGTTCTTC
CASSPIAGGFNEQFF
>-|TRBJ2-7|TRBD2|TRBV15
TGTGCCACCAGCAGTGGAAGCGGGAGGGCCCTCGAGCAGTACTTC
CATSSGSGRALEQYF
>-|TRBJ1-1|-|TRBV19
TGTGCCAGTAGTATACAGGGCCTTATGAACACTGAAGCTTTCTTT
CASSIQGLMNTEAFF
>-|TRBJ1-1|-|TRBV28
TGTGCCAGCAGTTTGAGAGGGTGGAACACTGAAGCTTTCTTT
CASSLRGWNTEAFF
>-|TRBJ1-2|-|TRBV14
TGTGCCAGCAGCCAGCTTCAGGTCGGAATCTATGGCTACACCTTC
CASSQLQVGIYGYTF
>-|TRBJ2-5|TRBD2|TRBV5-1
TGCGCCAGCAGCGTTACTAGCGGCCAAGAGACCCAGTACTTC
CASSVTSGQETQYF
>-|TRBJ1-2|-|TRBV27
TGTGCCAGCAGTTTAAGACTAATGGGAGCTACTAACTATGGCTACACCTTC
CASSLRLMGATNYGYTF
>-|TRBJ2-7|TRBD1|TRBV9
TGTGCCAGCAGCGTAGGAACAGGGGGAATATACGAGCAGTACTTC
CASSVGTGGIYEQYF
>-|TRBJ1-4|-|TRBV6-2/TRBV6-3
TGTGCCAGCAGTTGGGTACAGGGATCAACTAATGAAAAACTGTTTTTT
CASSWVQGSTNEKLFF
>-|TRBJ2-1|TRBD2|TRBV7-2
TGTGCCAGCAGCTTAGTTTCCGGAGCGGGGGCCTACAATGAGCAGTTCTTC
CASSLVSGAGAYNEQFF
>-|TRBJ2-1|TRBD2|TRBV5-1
TGCGCCAGCAGCTCCCCCGGGACTAGCGGGAGCAATGAGCAGTTCTTC
CASSSPGTSGSNEQFF
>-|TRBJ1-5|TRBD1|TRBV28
TGTGCCAGCAATTTCGGTACAGGGGGCATTCAGCCCCAGCATTTT
CASNFGTGGIQPQHF
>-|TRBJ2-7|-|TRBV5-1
TGCGCCAGCAGCGCACAACAGGTCAGGGGGACTCAACCCTCCGAGCAGTACTTC
CASSAQQVRGTQPSEQYF
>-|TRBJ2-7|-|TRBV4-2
TGTGCCAGCAGCCAAGATGGCAGCGGAACCTACGAGCAGTACTTC
CASSQDGSGTYEQYF
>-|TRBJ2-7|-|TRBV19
TGTGCCAGTAGTATAGTGGACGGACTTTACGAGCAGTACTTC
CASSIVDGLYEQYF
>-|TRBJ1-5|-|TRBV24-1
TGTGCCACCGCCCAAGGCTCGACCTACAATCAGCCCCAGCATTTT
CATAQGSTYNQPQHF
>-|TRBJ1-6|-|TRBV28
TGTGCCAGCAGTTTATCCCGGGGGGCCTCCTATAATTCACCCCTCCACTTT
CASSLSRGASYNSPLHF
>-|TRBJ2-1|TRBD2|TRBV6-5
TGTGCCAGCAGTTACGGAGGACTAGCGGGAAATGAGCAGTTCTTC
CASSYGGLAGNEQFF
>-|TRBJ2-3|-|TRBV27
TGTGCCAGCAGCCCCCGGGGGAGTACTAGCACAGATACGCAGTATTTT
CASSPRGSTSTDTQYF
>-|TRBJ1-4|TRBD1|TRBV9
TGTGCCAGCAGCCAATATCTTAAACCGGGACAGGGGAATGAAAAACTGTTTTTT
CASSQYLKPGQGNEKLFF
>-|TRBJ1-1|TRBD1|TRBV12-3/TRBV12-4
TGTGCCAGCAGCCAGGGGGCTGAAGCTTTCTTT
CASSQGAEAFF
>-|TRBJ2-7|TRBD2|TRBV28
TGTGCCAGCAGGGCCGCCACTGGACTAGCGGGTACCTACGAGCAGTACTTC
CASRAATGLAGTYEQYF
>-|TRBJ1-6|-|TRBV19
TGTGCCAGTAAACCTAGGACAGTAAATTCACCCCTCCACTTT
CASKPRTVNSPLHF
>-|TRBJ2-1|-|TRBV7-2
TGTGCCAGCAGCTTAGCAGGAAGGCGGGGCCACAATGAGCAGTTCTTC
CASSLAGRRGHNEQFF
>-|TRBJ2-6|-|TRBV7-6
TGTGCCAGCAGTTCGCAACTCTCTGGGGCCAACGTCCTGACTTTC
CASSSQLSGANVLTF
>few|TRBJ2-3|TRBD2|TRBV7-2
TGTGCCAGCAGCGTAAATAGCGGGAGAGGCACAGATACGCAGTATTTT
CASSVNSGRGTDTQYF
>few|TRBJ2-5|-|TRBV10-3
TGTGCCATCACTGGGCAGTTGCTTGAGACCCAGTACTTC
CAITGQLLETQYF
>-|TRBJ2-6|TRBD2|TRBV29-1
TGCAGCGTCCTGGGGGGGGGCTCTGGGGCCAACGTCCTGACTTTC
CSVLGGGSGANVLTF
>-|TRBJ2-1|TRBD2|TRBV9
TGTGCCAGCAGCGTAGGACTAGCGGGGGACCATGAGCAGTTCTTC
CASSVGLAGDHEQFF
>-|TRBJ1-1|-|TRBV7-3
TGTGCCAGCAGCTTAGGGGGCAGGCTTAACACTGAAGCTTTCTTT
CASSLGGRLNTEAFF
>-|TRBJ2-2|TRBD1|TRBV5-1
TGCGCCAGCAGTCTAAGCACAGGGGGCACCGGGGAGCTGTTTTTT
CASSLSTGGTGELFF
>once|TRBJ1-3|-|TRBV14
TGTGCCAGCAGCCAAGATAGGGTTGGAAACACCATATATTTT
CASSQDRVGNTIYF
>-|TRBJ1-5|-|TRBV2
TGTGCCAGCAGAGGGATTAGCAATCAGCCCCAGCATTTT
CASRGISNQPQHF
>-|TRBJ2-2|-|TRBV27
TGTGCCAGCAAAAGGACAGAAGCGAACACCGGGGAGCTGTTTTTT
CASKRTEANTGELFF
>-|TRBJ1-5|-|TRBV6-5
TGTGCCAGCAGGCCCCGGGACCCTGATACACCCCAGCATTTT
CASRPRDPDTPQHF
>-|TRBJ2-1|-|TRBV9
TGTGCCAGCAGCGTCGGGTCGGGGGAGCAGTTCTTC
CASSVGSGEQFF
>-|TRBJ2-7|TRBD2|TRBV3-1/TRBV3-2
TGTGCCAGCAGCAGGACTAGCGGGACCCCAACCGACGAGCAGTACTTC
CASSRTSGTPTDEQYF
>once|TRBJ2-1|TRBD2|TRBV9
TGTGCCAGCAGCGTAGCTACGAGGGTCCCGGGACTAGCCCCAAATGAGCAGTTCTTC
CASSVATRVPGLAPNEQFF